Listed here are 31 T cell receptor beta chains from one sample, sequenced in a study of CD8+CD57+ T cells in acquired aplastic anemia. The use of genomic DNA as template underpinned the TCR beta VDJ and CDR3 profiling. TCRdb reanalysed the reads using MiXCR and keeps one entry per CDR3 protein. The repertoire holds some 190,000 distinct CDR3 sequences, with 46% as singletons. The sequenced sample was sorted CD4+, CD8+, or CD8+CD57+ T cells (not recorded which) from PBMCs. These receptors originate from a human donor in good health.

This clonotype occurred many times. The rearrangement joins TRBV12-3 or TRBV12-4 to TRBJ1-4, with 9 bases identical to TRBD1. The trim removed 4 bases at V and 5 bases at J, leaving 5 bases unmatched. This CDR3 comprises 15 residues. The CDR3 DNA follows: TGTGCCAGCAGTTCAATGGGACAGGGAAATGAAAAACTGTTTTTT. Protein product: CASSSMGQGNEKLFF.

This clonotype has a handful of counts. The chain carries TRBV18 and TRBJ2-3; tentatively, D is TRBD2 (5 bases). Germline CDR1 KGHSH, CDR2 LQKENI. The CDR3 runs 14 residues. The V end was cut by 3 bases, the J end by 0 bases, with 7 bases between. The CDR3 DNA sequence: TGTGCCAGCTCACCTGGAGGCAGCACAGATACGCAGTATTTT. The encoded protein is CASSPGGSTDTQYF.

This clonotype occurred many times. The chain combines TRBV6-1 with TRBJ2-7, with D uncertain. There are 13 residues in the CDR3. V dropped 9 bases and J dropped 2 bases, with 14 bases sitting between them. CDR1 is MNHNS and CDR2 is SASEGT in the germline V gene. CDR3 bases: TGTGCCAGTTCGGTCAGTGAAGCCTACGAGCAGTACTTC. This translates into CASSVSEAYEQYF.

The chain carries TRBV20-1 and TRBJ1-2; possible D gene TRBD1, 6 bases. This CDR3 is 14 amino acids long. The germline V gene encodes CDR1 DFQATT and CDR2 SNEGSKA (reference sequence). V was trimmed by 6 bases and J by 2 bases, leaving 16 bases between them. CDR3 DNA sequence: TGCAGTGCGGCACAGGGAGGAGGAAACTATGGCTACACCTTC. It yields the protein CSAAQGGGNYGYTF.

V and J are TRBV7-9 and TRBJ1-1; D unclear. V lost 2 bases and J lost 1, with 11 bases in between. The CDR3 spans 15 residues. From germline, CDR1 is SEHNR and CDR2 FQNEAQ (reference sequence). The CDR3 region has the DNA TGTGCCAGCAGCTTAATATATTCAGGGAACACTGAAGCTTTCTTT. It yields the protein CASSLIYSGNTEAFF.

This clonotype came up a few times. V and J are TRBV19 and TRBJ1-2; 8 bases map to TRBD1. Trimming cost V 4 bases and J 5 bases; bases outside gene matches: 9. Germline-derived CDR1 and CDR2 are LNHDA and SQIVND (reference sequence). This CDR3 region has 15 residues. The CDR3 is CASSNMGTGKYGYTF. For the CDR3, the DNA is TGTGCCAGTAGTAACATGGGGACAGGAAAGTATGGCTACACCTTC.

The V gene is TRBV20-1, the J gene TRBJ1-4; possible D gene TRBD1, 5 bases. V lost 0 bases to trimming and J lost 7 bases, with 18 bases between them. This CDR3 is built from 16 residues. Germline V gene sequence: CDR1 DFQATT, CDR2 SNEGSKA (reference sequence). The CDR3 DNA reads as TGCAGTGCTAGAGATATTGCAGGGCCCAATTCTGAAAAACTGTTTTTT. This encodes CSARDIAGPNSEKLFF.

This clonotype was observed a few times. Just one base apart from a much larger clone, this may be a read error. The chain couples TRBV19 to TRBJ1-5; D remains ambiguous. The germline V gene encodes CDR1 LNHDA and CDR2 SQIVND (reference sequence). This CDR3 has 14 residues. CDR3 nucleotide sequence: TGTGCCAGTAGTATAGGCCCGAACGGGCAGCCCCGGCATTTT. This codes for CASSIGPNGQPRHF.

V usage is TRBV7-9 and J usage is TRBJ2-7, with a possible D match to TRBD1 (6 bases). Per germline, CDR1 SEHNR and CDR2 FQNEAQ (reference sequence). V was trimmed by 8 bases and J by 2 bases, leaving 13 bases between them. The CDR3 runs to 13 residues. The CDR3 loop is CASSPRTAYEQYF. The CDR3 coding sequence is TGTGCCAGCTCACCCCGGACAGCCTACGAGCAGTACTTC.

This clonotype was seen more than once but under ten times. CDR3 sequence reads: CASSSSGTGHGYTF. CDR3 DNA sequence: TGTGCCAGTAGTTCCTCCGGGACAGGGCATGGCTACACCTTC. The chain uses TRBV19 and TRBJ1-2; 9 bases line up with TRBD1. CDR1 is LNHDA and CDR2 is SQIVND in the germline V gene (reference sequence). The V segment lost 5 bases and the J segment 6 bases; nucleotides outside the gene matches: 7. The CDR3 has 14 residues.

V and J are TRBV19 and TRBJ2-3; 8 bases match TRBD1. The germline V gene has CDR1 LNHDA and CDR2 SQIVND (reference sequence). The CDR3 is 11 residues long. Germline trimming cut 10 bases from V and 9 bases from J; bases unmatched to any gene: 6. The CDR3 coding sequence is TGTGCCACCCTGGACAGGGACACGCAGTATTTT. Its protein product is CATLDRDTQYF.

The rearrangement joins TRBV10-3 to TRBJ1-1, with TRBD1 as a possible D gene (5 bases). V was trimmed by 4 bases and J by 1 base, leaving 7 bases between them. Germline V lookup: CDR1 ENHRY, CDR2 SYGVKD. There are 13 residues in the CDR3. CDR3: CAISVGGNTEAFF. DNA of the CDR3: TGTGCCATCAGTGTGGGGGGGAACACTGAAGCTTTCTTT.

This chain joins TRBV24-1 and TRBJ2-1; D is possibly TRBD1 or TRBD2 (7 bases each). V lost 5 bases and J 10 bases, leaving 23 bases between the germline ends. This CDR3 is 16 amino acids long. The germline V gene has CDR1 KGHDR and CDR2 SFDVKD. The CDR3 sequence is CATSGGGAGPDREQFF. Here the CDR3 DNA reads TGTGCCACCAGTGGGGGGGGGGCAGGGCCGGACAGGGAGCAGTTCTTC.

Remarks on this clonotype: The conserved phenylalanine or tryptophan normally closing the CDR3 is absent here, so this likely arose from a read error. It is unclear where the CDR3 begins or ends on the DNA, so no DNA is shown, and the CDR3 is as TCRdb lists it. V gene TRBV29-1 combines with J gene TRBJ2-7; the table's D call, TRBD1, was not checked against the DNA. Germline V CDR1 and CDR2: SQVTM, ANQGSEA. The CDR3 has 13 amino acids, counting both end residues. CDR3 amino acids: CSVGVFGGYERYL.

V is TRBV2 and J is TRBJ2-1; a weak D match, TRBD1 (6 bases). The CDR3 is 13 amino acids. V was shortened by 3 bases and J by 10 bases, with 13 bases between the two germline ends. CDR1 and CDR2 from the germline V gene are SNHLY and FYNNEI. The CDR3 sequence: CASSDGQSWEQFF. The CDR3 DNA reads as TGTGCCAGCAGTGATGGACAGTCCTGGGAGCAGTTCTTC. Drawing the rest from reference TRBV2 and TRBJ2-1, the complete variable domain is EPEVTQTPSHQVTQMGQEVILRCVPISNHLYFYWYRQILGQKVEFLVSFYNNEISEKSEIFDDQFSVERPDGSNFTLKIRSTKLEDSAMYFCASSDGQSWEQFFGPGTRLTVL.

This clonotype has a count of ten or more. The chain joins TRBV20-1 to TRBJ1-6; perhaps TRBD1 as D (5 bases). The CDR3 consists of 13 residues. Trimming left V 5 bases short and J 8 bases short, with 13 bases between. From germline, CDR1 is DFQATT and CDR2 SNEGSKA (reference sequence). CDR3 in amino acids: CSAHYRGDSPLHF. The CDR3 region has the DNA TGCAGTGCTCATTACCGGGGGGATTCACCCCTCCACTTT.

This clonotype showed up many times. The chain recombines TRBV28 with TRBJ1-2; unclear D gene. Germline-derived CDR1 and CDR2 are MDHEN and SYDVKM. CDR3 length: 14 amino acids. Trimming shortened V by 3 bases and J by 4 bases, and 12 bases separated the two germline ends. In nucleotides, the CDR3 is TGTGCCAGCAGTTTGTGGATGAAGGGCTATGGCTACACCTTC. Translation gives CASSLWMKGYGYTF.

In DNA, the CDR3 is TGTGCCAGCGGGCTAGCGGGAGTCAATGAGCAGTTCTTC. Translation: CASGLAGVNEQFF. The chain carries TRBV2 and TRBJ2-1, with 10 bases that match TRBD2. The junction had 4 bases not matched to a gene; V was cut back by 8 bases and J by 6 bases. Germline loops: CDR1 SNHLY, CDR2 FYNNEI. The CDR3 contains 13 residues. Supplemented by reference TRBV2 and TRBJ2-1, the full variable domain reads EPEVTQTPSHQVTQMGQEVILRCVPISNHLYFYWYRQILGQKVEFLVSFYNNEISEKSEIFDDQFSVERPDGSNFTLKIRSTKLEDSAMYFCASGLAGVNEQFFGPGTRLTVL.

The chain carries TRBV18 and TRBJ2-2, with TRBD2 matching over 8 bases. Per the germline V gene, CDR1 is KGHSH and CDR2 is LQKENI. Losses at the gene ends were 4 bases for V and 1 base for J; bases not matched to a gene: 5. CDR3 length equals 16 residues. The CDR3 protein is CASSQVLAGNTGELFF. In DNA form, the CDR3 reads TGTGCCAGCTCACAGGTCCTAGCGGGGAACACCGGGGAGCTGTTTTTT.

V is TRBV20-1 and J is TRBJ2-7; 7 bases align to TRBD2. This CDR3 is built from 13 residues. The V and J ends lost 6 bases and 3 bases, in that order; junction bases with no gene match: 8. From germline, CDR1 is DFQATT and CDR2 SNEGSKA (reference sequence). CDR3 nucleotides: TGCAGTGCCATCGATGGCGGGAGCTACGAGCAGTACTTC. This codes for CSAIDGGSYEQYF.

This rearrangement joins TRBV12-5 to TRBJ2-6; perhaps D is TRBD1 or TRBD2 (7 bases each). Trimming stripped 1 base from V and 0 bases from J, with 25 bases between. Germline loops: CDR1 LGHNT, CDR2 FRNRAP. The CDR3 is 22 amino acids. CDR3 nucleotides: TGTGCTAGTGGTTTGGCCCTATCGGGGGGACAGTCCGTTATCTCTGGGGCCAACGTCCTGACTTTC. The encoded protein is CASGLALSGGQSVISGANVLTF.

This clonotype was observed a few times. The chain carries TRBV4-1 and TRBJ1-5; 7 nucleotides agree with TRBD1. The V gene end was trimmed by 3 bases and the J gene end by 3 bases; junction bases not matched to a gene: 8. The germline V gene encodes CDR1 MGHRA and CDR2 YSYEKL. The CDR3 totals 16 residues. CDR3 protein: CASSHSGTEINQPQHF. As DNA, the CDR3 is TGCGCCAGCAGCCACTCCGGGACAGAAATCAATCAGCCCCAGCATTTT.

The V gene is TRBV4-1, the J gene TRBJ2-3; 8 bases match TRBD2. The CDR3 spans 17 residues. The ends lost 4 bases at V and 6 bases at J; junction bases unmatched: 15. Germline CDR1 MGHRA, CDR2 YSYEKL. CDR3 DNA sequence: TGCGCCAGCAGCCGCACTCCGCCGGGACTAGTGGTGGATACGCAGTATTTT. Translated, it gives CASSRTPPGLVVDTQYF.

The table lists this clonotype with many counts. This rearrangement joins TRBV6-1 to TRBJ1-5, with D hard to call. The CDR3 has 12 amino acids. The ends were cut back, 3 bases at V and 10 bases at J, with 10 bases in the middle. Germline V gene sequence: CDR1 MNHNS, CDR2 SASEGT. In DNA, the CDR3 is TGTGCCAGCAGTGACCCCCTTTCCCCCCAGCATTTT. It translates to CASSDPLSPQHF.

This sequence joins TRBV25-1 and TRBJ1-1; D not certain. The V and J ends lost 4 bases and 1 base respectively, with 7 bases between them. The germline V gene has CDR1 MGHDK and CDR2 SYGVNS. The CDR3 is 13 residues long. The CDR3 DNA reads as TGTGCCAGCAGTGTGGAAAGGAACACTGAAGCTTTCTTT. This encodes CASSVERNTEAFF. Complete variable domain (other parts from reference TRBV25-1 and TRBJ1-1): EADIYQTPRYLVIGTGKKITLECSQTMGHDKMYWYQQDPGMELHLIHYSYGVNSTEKGDLSSESTVSRIRTEHFPLTLESARPSHTSQYLCASSVERNTEAFFGQGTRLTVV.

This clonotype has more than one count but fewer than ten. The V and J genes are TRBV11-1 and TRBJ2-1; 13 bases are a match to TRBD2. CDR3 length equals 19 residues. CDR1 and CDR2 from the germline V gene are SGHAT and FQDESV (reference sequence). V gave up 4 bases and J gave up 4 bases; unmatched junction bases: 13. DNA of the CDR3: TGTGCCAGCAGCTGGCTACCTCCGGGACTAGCGGGAATATACAATGAGCAGTTCTTC. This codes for CASSWLPPGLAGIYNEQFF.

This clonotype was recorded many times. The DNA for the CDR3 is TGTGCCAGCAGCTTTGGGTTGGAGACCCAGTACTTC. Its translation is CASSFGLETQYF. The V gene is TRBV5-4, the J gene TRBJ2-5; unclear D gene. The CDR3 runs to 12 residues. Trimming removed 2 bases from V and 5 bases from J, with 7 bases in between. The V gene's germline CDR1 is SGHNT and CDR2 YYREEE (reference sequence).

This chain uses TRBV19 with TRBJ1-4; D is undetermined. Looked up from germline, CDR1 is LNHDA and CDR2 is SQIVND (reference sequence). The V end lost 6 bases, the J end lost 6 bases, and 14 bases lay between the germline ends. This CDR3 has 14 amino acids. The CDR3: CASSQQVLDEKLFF. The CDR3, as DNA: TGTGCCAGTAGCCAACAAGTGTTAGATGAAAAACTGTTTTTT.

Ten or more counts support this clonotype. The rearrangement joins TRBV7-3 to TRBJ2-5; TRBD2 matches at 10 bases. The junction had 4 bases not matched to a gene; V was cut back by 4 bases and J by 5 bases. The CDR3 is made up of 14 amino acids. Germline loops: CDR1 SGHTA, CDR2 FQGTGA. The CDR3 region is CASSSSGRGETQYF. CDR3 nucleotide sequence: TGTGCCAGCAGCTCTAGCGGGAGAGGGGAGACCCAGTACTTC.

This CDR3 reads CAIGGQGNYEQYF. The CDR3 DNA is TGTGCCATCGGGGGACAGGGTAACTACGAGCAGTACTTC. The chain joins TRBV10-3 to TRBJ2-7, with 9 bases identical to TRBD1. Germline-derived CDR1 and CDR2 are ENHRY and SYGVKD. The CDR3 length is 13 residues. V was clipped by 8 bases and J by 3 bases; unmatched bases: 5.

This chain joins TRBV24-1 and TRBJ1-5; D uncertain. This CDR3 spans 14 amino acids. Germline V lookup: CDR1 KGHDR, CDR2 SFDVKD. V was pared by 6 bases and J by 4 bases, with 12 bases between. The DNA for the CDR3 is TGTGCCACCAGTTTATTGGTGGGAAATCAGCCCCAGCATTTT. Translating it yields CATSLLVGNQPQHF.